One sample yielded the 24 T cell receptor beta chains listed below, sequenced in a study of control samples from healthy donors and cancer patients. The assay was immunoSEQ multiplex PCR, and TCRdb's table has in-frame clones only and misses some. The sample contains 100,000 to 150,000 clones, approximately 89% of which appear only once. Sequenced material: PBMCs. The receptors stem from a man aged 45-65 years with head and neck cancer.

The chain combines TRBV12-1 with TRBJ2-2; TRBD2 reflects the table's D call only, with no check against the DNA. TRBV12-1 has pseudogene status. The CDR3 contains 20 residues. The CDR3 DNA reads TGTGCCAGCAGCTTTGAGACTAGCGGGAGAGTAAACGCGAACACCGGGGAGCTGTTTTTT. Protein: CASSFETSGRVNANTGELFF.

This chain uses TRBV7-8 with TRBJ2-1; maybe TRBD2 (5 bases). With 6 bases removed from V and 0 bases from J, the gap between germline ends came to 12 bases. This CDR3 is built from 15 residues. CDR1 is SGHVS and CDR2 is FQNEAQ in the germline V gene. DNA for the CDR3: TGTGCCAGCAGAGGTTGGGAGAGCTCCTACAATGAGCAGTTCTTC. Residues: CASRGWESSYNEQFF.

V gene TRBV27 combines with J gene TRBJ2-2, with 9 positions matching TRBD1. V lost 6 bases and J lost 8; bases outside the gene matches: 19. Looked up from germline, CDR1 is MNHEY and CDR2 is SMNVEV (reference sequence). The CDR3 is made up of 18 amino acids. The CDR3 spells CASRLRPTGTGHFGELFF. The CDR3 nucleotides are TGTGCCAGCAGGCTACGACCAACCGGGACAGGGCATTTTGGGGAGCTGTTTTTT.

The chain links TRBV5-4 to TRBJ2-3, with 11 positions matching TRBD2. The CDR3 has 18 residues. The ends lost 1 base at V and 2 bases at J; junction bases unmatched: 9. Germline lookup yields CDR1 SGHNT and CDR2 YYREEE (reference sequence). For the CDR3, the DNA is TGTGCCAGCAGCTTGAGACTAGCGGGGCGAGGGTTCACAGATACGCAGTATTTT. Protein: CASSLRLAGRGFTDTQYF.

The chain couples TRBV11-2 to TRBJ1-1; D is possibly TRBD1 (6 bases). This CDR3 region has 13 residues. Germline values: CDR1 SGHAT, CDR2 FQNNGV. Trimming left V 3 bases short and J 1 base short, with 6 bases between. The CDR3 loop is CASSLTGNTEAFF. The CDR3 DNA reads as TGTGCCAGCAGCTTGACAGGGAACACTGAAGCTTTCTTT.

This clone appeared a few times. The chain combines TRBV10-1 with TRBJ1-1; 7 bases agree with TRBD1. The CDR3 consists of 13 residues. V trimming: 5 bases; J trimming: 5 bases; junction bases outside the gene matches: 5. Germline loops: CDR1 WNHNN, CDR2 SYGVQD (reference sequence). The CDR3 spells CASSSQGGTEAFF. The CDR3 nucleotides are TGCGCCAGCAGTAGCCAGGGGGGTACTGAAGCTTTCTTT.

Only a few counts were recorded for this clone. The chain recombines TRBV7-8 with TRBJ2-7, with D possibly TRBD1 on 5 matching bases. The CDR3 covers 15 residues. The V and J ends lost 4 bases and 1 base respectively, with 14 bases between them. The germline gives CDR1 SGHVS, CDR2 FQNEAQ. The CDR3 DNA follows: TGTGCCAGCAGCTCACAGGTGGGCCTATCCTACGAGCAGTACTTC. As protein: CASSSQVGLSYEQYF.

This chain joins TRBV6-5 and TRBJ1-3; D not certain. Germline loops: CDR1 MNHEY, CDR2 SVGAGI. Trimming shortened V by 2 bases and J by 0 bases, and 8 bases separated the two germline ends. The CDR3 totals 15 residues. CDR3: CASSYGWGSGNTIYF. As DNA, the CDR3 is TGTGCCAGCAGTTACGGGTGGGGCTCTGGAAACACCATATATTTT.

This clone was detected once. This chain uses TRBV19 with TRBJ1-1, with 7 bases matching TRBD1. The CDR3 spans 14 residues. The ends lost 8 bases at V and 2 bases at J; junction bases unmatched: 8. The germline V gene has CDR1 LNHDA and CDR2 SQIVND (reference sequence). The DNA for the CDR3 is TGTGCCAGTTTCACGACAGGGTCAAACACTGAAGCTTTCTTT. It specifies CASFTTGSNTEAFF.

The chain employs TRBV9 and TRBJ2-1; TRBD2 matches at 8 bases. Germline V lookup: CDR1 SGDLS, CDR2 YYNGEE. Losses at the gene ends were 1 base for V and 8 bases for J; bases not matched to a gene: 5. The CDR3 totals 14 residues. CDR3 loop: CASSVSPSGYEQFF. In DNA form, the CDR3 reads TGTGCCAGCAGCGTATCTCCTAGCGGGTATGAGCAGTTCTTC.

The V call is TRBV12-3 or TRBV12-4, the J call TRBJ2-7, with D possibly matching TRBD1 (5 bases). This CDR3 contains 13 residues. V gave up 7 bases and J gave up 3 bases, with 13 bases separating them. DNA of the CDR3: TGTGCCAGCAAAATCGGGCAGGGCTACGAGCAGTACTTC. It is translated as CASKIGQGYEQYF.

This rearrangement joins TRBV5-1 to TRBJ1-1; TRBD1 matches at 8 bases. Germline V gene data show CDR1 as SGHRS and CDR2 as YFSETQ. V lost 3 bases to trimming and J lost 2 bases; unmatched junction nucleotides: 12. The CDR3 runs to 17 residues. This chain's CDR3 is CASSYSSPGQANTEAFF. The CDR3 DNA sequence: TGCGCCAGCAGCTACAGCTCACCGGGACAGGCCAACACTGAAGCTTTCTTT.

This clone has a single count. As DNA, the CDR3 is TGTGCCACCAGTGATTCGTCTAGCGGGAGGCTAATTGAAGAGACCCAGTACTTC. Translating it yields CATSDSSSGRLIEETQYF. The rearrangement joins TRBV24-1 to TRBJ2-5, with 11 bases that match TRBD2. The V gene's germline CDR1 is KGHDR and CDR2 SFDVKD. After removal of 2 bases from V and 3 bases from J, the junction contained 10 bases not matched to a gene. The CDR3 extends over 18 amino acids.

The rearrangement links TRBV9 to TRBJ2-1; 15 bases fit TRBD2. The CDR3 has 22 residues. Germline V gene lookup returns CDR1 SGDLS and CDR2 YYNGEE. The V and J ends lost 3 bases and 0 bases, in that order; junction bases with no gene match: 16. The CDR3 coding sequence is TGTGCCAGCAGCGACTACTCCACCGGGACTAGCGGGAGGAGAAGCTCCTACAATGAGCAGTTCTTC. Protein sequence: CASSDYSTGTSGRRSSYNEQFF. Supplemented by reference TRBV9 and TRBJ2-1, the full variable domain reads DSGVTQTPKHLITATGQRVTLRCSPRSGDLSVYWYQQSLDQGLQFLIQYYNGEERAKGNILERFSAQQFPDLHSELNLSSLELGDSALYFCASSDYSTGTSGRRSSYNEQFFGPGTRLTVL.

This chain connects TRBV9 to TRBJ2-3; no reliable D call. The germline gives CDR1 SGDLS, CDR2 YYNGEE. CDR3 length equals 15 residues. Trimming left V 3 bases short and J 0 bases short, with 11 bases between. The CDR3 loop reads CASSAHRLSTDTQYF. The CDR3 DNA sequence: TGTGCCAGCAGCGCGCATCGACTGAGCACAGATACGCAGTATTTT.

This clone was seen just once. The chain combines TRBV13 with TRBJ2-7; the match to TRBD1 covers 10 bases. V was clipped by 1 base and J by 4 bases; unmatched bases: 4. The CDR3 is made up of 15 amino acids. Per the germline V gene, CDR1 is PRHDT and CDR2 is FYEKMQ (reference sequence). The CDR3 protein is CASSLAGTGEYEQYF. The CDR3, as DNA: TGTGCCAGCAGCTTAGCCGGGACAGGGGAATACGAGCAGTACTTC.

This clone is a singleton in its sample. The chain couples TRBV5-6 to TRBJ2-7; perhaps TRBD2 as D (6 bases). Germline CDR1 and CDR2: SGHDT and YYEEEE. The CDR3 runs to 14 residues. V lost 0 bases, J lost 3 bases, and 10 bases lay in between. In nucleotides, the CDR3 is TGTGCCAGCAGCTTGGGCGGGAAAGACTACGAGCAGTACTTC. Translated: CASSLGGKDYEQYF.

The CDR3 here is CASSPRDNYYEQYF. For the CDR3, the DNA is TGCGCCAGCAGCCCAAGGGACAACTACTACGAGCAGTACTTC. This chain joins TRBV4-1 and TRBJ2-7, with D perhaps matching TRBD1 (6 bases). V lost 4 bases and J lost 3, with 13 bases in between. Per germline, CDR1 MGHRA and CDR2 YSYEKL. The CDR3 is 14 amino acids.

The chain is built from TRBV5-1 and TRBJ2-1; no clear D. V gave up 0 bases and J gave up 3 bases, with 7 bases separating them. The germline V gene has CDR1 SGHRS and CDR2 YFSETQ. The CDR3 is 14 amino acids. The CDR3 here is CASSLAADYNEQFF. The CDR3 nucleotides are TGCGCCAGCAGCTTGGCGGCGGACTACAATGAGCAGTTCTTC.

This sequence joins TRBV9 and TRBJ2-1, with D uncertain. Trimming removed 4 bases from V and 0 bases from J, with 11 bases in between. Germline CDR1 reads SGDLS; CDR2 reads YYNGEE. The CDR3 sequence is 15 residues long. CDR3 nucleotides: TGTGCCAGCAGCCCCCGACCGGACTCCTACAATGAGCAGTTCTTC. It encodes CASSPRPDSYNEQFF.

The chain recombines TRBV11-2 with TRBJ1-1; no clear D gene. This CDR3 region has 11 residues. V was shortened by 3 bases and J by 8 bases, with 7 bases between the two germline ends. Germline values: CDR1 SGHAT, CDR2 FQNNGV. The CDR3 loop reads CASSFMTEAFF. DNA for the CDR3: TGTGCCAGCAGCTTTATGACGGAAGCTTTCTTT.

The J gene is TRBJ2-5, the V gene TRBV7-9; D uncertain. Trimming removed 4 bases from V and 2 bases from J, with 14 bases in between. The CDR3 spans 15 residues. The germline V gene has CDR1 SEHNR and CDR2 FQNEAQ (reference sequence). DNA of the CDR3: TGTGCCAGCAGCTCCCCTCAGGACCGGCAAGAGACCCAGTACTTC. Protein: CASSSPQDRQETQYF.

This sequence joins TRBV7-2 and TRBJ1-1; the D gene is possibly TRBD1 (6 bases). The germline V gene has CDR1 SGHTA and CDR2 FQGNSA. V shed 5 bases and J shed 0 bases, with 10 bases lying between them. CDR3 length: 14 residues. The CDR3 sequence is CASSRTVMNTEAFF. CDR3 DNA: TGTGCCAGCAGCCGGACAGTCATGAACACTGAAGCTTTCTTT.

This rearrangement joins TRBV6-6 to TRBJ1-3; 7 positions match TRBD1. The CDR3 totals 16 residues. V gave up 0 bases and J gave up 4 bases; unmatched junction bases: 6. Germline V gene sequence: CDR1 MNHNY, CDR2 SVGAGI (reference sequence). CDR3 nucleotides: TGTGCCAGCAGTTACTCCGCAGGGGGGTTCGGAAACACCATATATTTT. It specifies CASSYSAGGFGNTIYF.